The 24 T cell receptor beta chains below were found in one sample sequenced in a study of cytomegalovirus exposure and HLA in healthy donors. Researchers ran the PCR with 60 Vbeta and 13 Jbeta primers. Using immunoSEQ multiplex PCR, the repertoire was profiled, and TCRdb retains in-frame clones only, with some absent. This table lists 150,000 to 250,000 clones. The source material was PBMCs. The receptors were gathered from a boy between 10 and 17 years old in good health and CMV-seronegative.

The chain couples TRBV2 to TRBJ2-7, with D perhaps matching TRBD1 (6 bases). The ends were cut back, 7 bases at V and 3 bases at J, with 16 bases in the middle. Germline V gene lookup returns CDR1 SNHLY and CDR2 FYNNEI. The CDR3 is made up of 14 amino acids. The CDR3 loop is CASTNRDQLYEQYF. For the CDR3, the DNA is TGTGCCAGCACGAACAGGGACCAACTCTACGAGCAGTACTTC. Looking up the rest from reference TRBV2 and TRBJ2-7 gives the full variable domain: EPEVTQTPSHQVTQMGQEVILRCVPISNHLYFYWYRQILGQKVEFLVSFYNNEISEKSEIFDDQFSVERPDGSNFTLKIRSTKLEDSAMYFCASTNRDQLYEQYFGPGTRLTVT.

J is TRBJ1-2 and V is TRBV5-1; D unclear. Trimming removed 1 base from V and 12 bases from J, with 19 bases in between. In germline, CDR1 is SGHRS, CDR2 YFSETQ. This CDR3 is 14 amino acids long. The CDR3 is CASSLSPVARSHTF. In DNA form, the CDR3 reads TGCGCCAGCAGCTTGAGTCCGGTAGCACGATCTCACACCTTC.

The chain uses TRBV9 and TRBJ1-1; D is unclear. Trimming removed 0 bases at V and 0 bases at J, with 18 bases between. CDR3 size: 18 residues. Germline V gene lookup returns CDR1 SGDLS and CDR2 YYNGEE. CDR3 in DNA: TGTGCCAGCAGCGTAGAAAACATGGAGGCAGGCTTGAACACTGAAGCTTTCTTT. Translated, it gives CASSVENMEAGLNTEAFF. The entire variable domain, with the rest obtained from reference TRBV9 and TRBJ1-1, is as follows: DSGVTQTPKHLITATGQRVTLRCSPRSGDLSVYWYQQSLDQGLQFLIQYYNGEERAKGNILERFSAQQFPDLHSELNLSSLELGDSALYFCASSVENMEAGLNTEAFFGQGTRLTVV.

The V gene is TRBV5-1, the J gene TRBJ2-1, with 11 bases aligning to TRBD2. Germline V gene data show CDR1 as SGHRS and CDR2 as YFSETQ. V lost 7 bases to trimming and J lost 2 bases; unmatched junction nucleotides: 2. The CDR3 sequence is 14 residues long. CDR3 loop: CASVGLAAYNEQFF. In DNA, the CDR3 is TGCGCCAGCGTGGGACTAGCGGCCTACAATGAGCAGTTCTTC.

The genes are TRBV6-5 and TRBJ1-3, with D unclear. V was trimmed by 0 bases and J by 0 bases, leaving 6 bases between them. The CDR3 sequence is 15 residues long. The germline V gene encodes CDR1 MNHEY and CDR2 SVGAGI. For the CDR3, the DNA is TGTGCCAGCAGTTACTCGGCCTTCTCTGGAAACACCATATATTTT. As protein: CASSYSAFSGNTIYF.

The chain has TRBV7-8 and TRBJ1-4; TRBD1 agrees at 7 bases. CDR1 and CDR2 from the germline V gene are SGHVS and FQNEAQ. The trim removed 5 bases at V and 8 bases at J, leaving 14 bases unmatched. The CDR3 has 16 residues. This CDR3 is CASSAIDRALREKLFF. CDR3 sequence (DNA): TGTGCCAGCAGCGCGATAGACAGGGCGTTGCGCGAAAAACTGTTTTTT.

The CDR3 is CASKIGGEDTEAFF. CDR3 coding DNA: TGTGCCAGCAAAATCGGCGGGGAGGACACTGAAGCTTTCTTT. The rearrangement uses TRBV6-1 and TRBJ1-1; D is undetermined. The germline CDR1 and CDR2 sequences are MNHNS and SASEGT. Trimming removed 7 bases at V and 3 bases at J, with 15 bases between. The CDR3 spans 14 residues.

This chain joins TRBV7-2 and TRBJ1-1; 10 bases agree with TRBD1. The CDR3 sequence is 15 residues long. Germline CDR1 is SGHTA and CDR2 is FQGNSA. J gave up 5 bases and V 5 bases, and 8 bases lay outside the gene matches. CDR3 sequence reads: CASSVGTGERTEAFF. CDR3 DNA sequence: TGTGCCAGCAGCGTCGGGACAGGGGAAAGGACTGAAGCTTTCTTT.

J is TRBJ1-6 and V is TRBV5-5, with 7 bases aligning to TRBD1. V dropped 4 bases and J dropped 7; count of bases not matched to a gene: 11. Germline assignment: CDR1 SGHKS and CDR2 YYEKEE (reference sequence). The CDR3 totals 16 residues. CDR3 amino acids: CASSPRVGTVNSPLHF. The CDR3 DNA is TGTGCCAGCAGCCCTAGGGTGGGGACAGTAAATTCACCCCTCCACTTT.

The chain joins TRBV5-8 to TRBJ1-6; 10 nucleotides match TRBD1. V was pared by 4 bases and J by 10 bases, with 2 bases of the junction left unmatched. Per germline, CDR1 SGHTS and CDR2 YDEGEE. The CDR3 length is 13 residues. The CDR3 loop is CASSTGQGSPLHF. The CDR3 nucleotides are TGTGCCAGCAGCACGGGACAGGGGTCACCCCTCCACTTT.

The V gene is TRBV5-1, the J gene TRBJ1-2; TRBD1 might be the D (5 bases). The CDR3 runs to 16 residues. V gave up 0 bases and J gave up 4 bases, with 16 bases separating them. CDR1 is SGHRS, CDR2 YFSETQ, per germline. The CDR3 loop is CASSLGGLVYGYGYTF. CDR3 DNA sequence: TGCGCCAGCAGCTTGGGGGGCCTGGTCTATGGCTATGGCTACACCTTC.

The chain is built from TRBV7-6 and TRBJ2-7; TRBD1 matches at 8 bases. The CDR3 extends over 14 amino acids. Unmatched junction bases numbered 7, after V lost 5 bases and J lost 4 bases. Germline loops: CDR1 SGHVS, CDR2 FNYEAQ. Here the CDR3 DNA reads TGTGCCAGCAGCCTCGGACAGGGTGGGTACGAGCAGTACTTC. Translated, it gives CASSLGQGGYEQYF. Full variable domain (rest looked up from reference TRBV7-6 and TRBJ2-7): GAGVSQSPRYKVTKRGQDVALRCDPISGHVSLYWYRQALGQGPEFLTYFNYEAQQDKSGLPNDRFSAERPEGSISTLTIQRTEQRDSAMYRCASSLGQGGYEQYFGPGTRLTVT.

This rearrangement joins TRBV13 to TRBJ2-5; D perhaps matches TRBD1 (6 bases). The DNA end lines up better with TRBJ2-7; the J call may be wrong. There are 17 residues in the CDR3. Germline V gives CDR1 PRHDT, CDR2 FYEKMQ (reference sequence). CDR3 coding DNA: TGTGCCAGCAGCTTAGAACGGTGGGGCACAGGGACCTACGAGCAGTACTTC. It specifies CASSLERWGTGTYEQYF.

The CDR3 sequence: CASSLEQGSNEQFF. The CDR3, as DNA: TGTGCCAGCAGCTTAGAGCAGGGATCCAATGAGCAGTTCTTC. This chain links TRBV13 with TRBJ2-1, with a possible D match to TRBD1 (5 bases). CDR1 and CDR2 from the germline V gene are PRHDT and FYEKMQ (reference sequence). Trimming left V 1 base short and J 6 bases short, with 10 bases between. This CDR3 contains 14 residues.

The chain is built from TRBV5-1 and TRBJ2-1; TRBD2 agrees at 13 bases. V gave up 3 bases and J gave up 4 bases; unmatched junction bases: 10. This CDR3 region has 18 residues. From germline, CDR1 is SGHRS and CDR2 YFSETQ. The CDR3 DNA reads as TGCGCCAGCAGCTCAAACCCGACTAGCGGGGGGCGATACAATGAGCAGTTCTTC. It encodes CASSSNPTSGGRYNEQFF. Filled out from reference TRBV5-1 and TRBJ2-1, the complete variable domain reads KAGVTQTPRYLIKTRGQQVTLSCSPISGHRSVSWYQQTPGQGLQFLFEYFSETQRNKGNFPGRFSGRQFSNSRSEMNVSTLELGDSALYLCASSSNPTSGGRYNEQFFGPGTRLTVL.

This chain uses TRBV28 with TRBJ1-5; a weak D match, TRBD1 (6 bases). The CDR3 consists of 13 residues. Between the trimmed V and J ends, which lost 4 bases and 4 bases, there was a span of 8 bases. Germline loops: CDR1 MDHEN, CDR2 SYDVKM. The CDR3 bases are TGTGCCAGCAGTTCTACAGGGAATCAGCCCCAGCATTTT. Translation gives CASSSTGNQPQHF.

This chain links TRBV5-1 with TRBJ1-2, with D possibly TRBD1 on 5 matching bases. Germline V CDR1 and CDR2: SGHRS, YFSETQ. This CDR3 has 13 amino acids. The V and J ends lost 4 bases and 8 bases respectively, with 15 bases between them. CDR3 DNA sequence: TGCGCCAGCAGCCCCACGGGGGTAGGAGGCTACACCTTC. Its translation is CASSPTGVGGYTF.

The chain employs TRBV6-1 and TRBJ1-2; 9 bases line up with TRBD1. Unmatched junction bases numbered 9, after V lost 4 bases and J lost 3 bases. This CDR3 spans 16 amino acids. Germline CDR1 reads MNHNS; CDR2 reads SASEGT. This CDR3 is CASSVGTGRGDYGYTF. CDR3 nucleotides: TGTGCCAGCAGTGTCGGGACAGGGAGGGGAGACTATGGCTACACCTTC.

The chain joins TRBV25-1 to TRBJ1-3; no definite D call. From germline, CDR1 is MGHDK and CDR2 SYGVNS. The V gene lost 5 bases and the J gene lost 0 bases, with 8 bases spanning the gap. The CDR3 is 14 residues long. Here the CDR3 reads CASSPGISGNTIYF. DNA of the CDR3: TGTGCCAGCAGTCCGGGGATCTCTGGAAACACCATATATTTT. Together with reference TRBV25-1 and TRBJ1-3, the CDR3 gives the full variable domain: EADIYQTPRYLVIGTGKKITLECSQTMGHDKMYWYQQDPGMELHLIHYSYGVNSTEKGDLSSESTVSRIRTEHFPLTLESARPSHTSQYLCASSPGISGNTIYFGEGSWLTVV.

This rearrangement joins TRBV7-9 to TRBJ2-7; TRBD2 is a possible D gene (6 bases). V gave up 2 bases and J gave up 1 base, with 24 bases separating them. Germline V gene data show CDR1 as SEHNR and CDR2 as FQNEAQ (reference sequence). The CDR3 contains 19 residues. CDR3 protein: CASSLHKRGGRGGSYEQYF. The CDR3 DNA reads as TGTGCCAGCAGCTTACATAAGCGAGGAGGTAGGGGAGGTTCCTACGAGCAGTACTTC.

CDR3 loop: CASSLSGSGGYQETQYF. CDR3 coding DNA: TGTGCCAGCAGTTTATCGGGTAGCGGGGGGTACCAAGAGACCCAGTACTTC. The chain links TRBV27 to TRBJ2-5, with 10 bases that match TRBD2. V lost 0 bases, J lost 0 bases, and 4 bases stayed unmatched. The germline gives CDR1 MNHEY, CDR2 SMNVEV (reference sequence). CDR3 length equals 17 residues.

V and J are TRBV5-1 and TRBJ1-1; 9 positions match TRBD1. Looked up from germline, CDR1 is SGHRS and CDR2 is YFSETQ. The CDR3 runs 17 residues. J lost 1 base, V lost 0 bases, and 7 bases had no gene match. CDR3 loop: CASSLGTGTGSNTEAFF. CDR3 nucleotides: TGCGCCAGCAGCTTGGGGACCGGGACAGGGTCGAACACTGAAGCTTTCTTT.

The rearrangement links TRBV27 to TRBJ2-4; TRBD1 is a possible D gene (5 bases). The germline V gene encodes CDR1 MNHEY and CDR2 SMNVEV (reference sequence). The CDR3 runs 16 residues. V was shortened by 3 bases and J by 0 bases, with 12 bases between the two germline ends. The DNA for the CDR3 is TGTGCCAGCAGTTTTAGGACATTGCTAGCCAAAAACATTCAGTACTTC. This translates into CASSFRTLLAKNIQYF.

V is TRBV5-8 and J is TRBJ2-7; the D gene is possibly TRBD1 (6 bases). Germline V gene data show CDR1 as SGHTS and CDR2 as YDEGEE. The germline V and J ends were trimmed by 4 bases and 11 bases, with 13 bases remaining between them. The CDR3 length is 11 residues. CDR3 sequence (DNA): TGTGCCAGCAGCGGGTCAGGGGCTAAGTACTTC. Its protein product is CASSGSGAKYF.